This T cell receptor (beta chain) was recorded in a study of a mutant IDH1 vaccine in newly diagnosed glioma. Study in general: Earlier treatment was radiotherapy, temozolomide, or both, with most getting both. Whole-study findings and limits: Pseudoprogression appears to have had no connection to changes in top peripheral T cell clonotypes.

Sample time point: baseline, week 1 (first vaccination visit). Treatment specified: pre-vaccination baseline after standard-of-care therapy. There were new WHO grade 3 or 4 astrocytomas in the donors, and these were IDH1-mutant and ATRX-lost. This clone was detected a few times. The antigen is unknown. TCRdb keeps only in-frame clones here, not all; method: immunoSEQ multiplex PCR. The repertoire holds around 100,000 clones, with more than 65% as singletons. The V and J ends lost 4 bases and 7 bases respectively, with 13 bases between them. The CDR3 contains 13 residues. Germline V gene sequence: CDR1 PRHDT, CDR2 FYEKMQ (reference sequence).

The chain has TRBV13 and TRBJ1-2, with D possibly TRBD1 on 6 matching bases. The TCR was taken from a middle-aged man with glioma. Some clones in this sample may be carry-over from other donors' samples. The sequencing here drew on PBMCs, taken from a glioma patient treated with radiotherapy, temozolomide or both. The CDR3 nucleotides are TGTGCCAGCAGCTACCTCAGGGGCTCTGGCTACACCTTC. Its protein product is CASSYLRGSGYTF.